This T cell receptor beta chain was captured in a study of shared clonotypes between healthy human individuals. The length of the CDR3 is 16 residues. V gave up 6 bases and J gave up 5 bases; unmatched junction bases: 12. Germline CDR1 ENHRY, CDR2 SYGVKD. The method was immunoSEQ multiplex PCR; TCRdb's version includes in-frame clones alone and lacks a portion of them. Of around 1.6 million clones listed, 98% are singletons. This clonotype originated in a young man in good health. The V and J genes are TRBV10-3 and TRBJ2-1; 8 bases fit TRBD2. Sequencing was done on a sample of naive CD4+ T cells sorted from blood. Regarding subset: CD45RA+ positively selected. The DNA for the CDR3 is TGTGCCATCAGAGTATCGCCGGGACTAGGAGACAATGAGCAGTTCTTC. Amino acid sequence: CAIRVSPGLGDNEQFF.